Presented here are 9 T cell receptor beta chains from one specimen sequenced in a study of response to subunit inactivated influenza vaccine. One entry per CDR3 protein, called by TCRdb with MiXCR from the RT-PCR reads. Here the sample spans hundreds of thousands of distinct CDR3 sequences, approximately 17% being singletons. The sequencing here drew on CD4+ T cells sorted from PBMCs, taken less than 30 months after vaccination. The receptors stem from a man between 50 and 70 years old who received an inactivated influenza vaccine.

This clonotype was seen ten or more times. V and J are TRBV3-1 and TRBJ2-7; D not resolved. CDR1 and CDR2 from the germline V gene are LGHDT and YNNKEL (reference sequence). Trimming took 2 bases from V and 3 from J, leaving 14 bases between them. This CDR3 is 15 amino acids long. DNA for the CDR3: TGTGCCAGCAGCCAATCGGGCAGTGTAAACTACGAGCAGTACTTC. It specifies CASSQSGSVNYEQYF.

This clonotype was recorded a few times. J is TRBJ2-1 and V is TRBV28; D may be TRBD1 (6 bases). The germline V gene encodes CDR1 MDHEN and CDR2 SYDVKM. Deletions cut 0 bases from V and 7 bases from J, with 13 bases between. The CDR3 runs 15 residues. This chain's CDR3 is CASSLWGARGNEQFF. As DNA, the CDR3 is TGTGCCAGCAGTTTATGGGGGGCGCGCGGGAATGAGCAGTTCTTC.

The gene calls are TRBV20-1 and TRBJ2-7; 7 bases agree with TRBD2. The CDR3 consists of 12 residues. CDR1 is DFQATT and CDR2 is SNEGSKA in the germline V gene (reference sequence). V lost 5 bases to trimming and J lost 3 bases; unmatched junction nucleotides: 4. CDR3 amino acids: CSAGGGGYEQYF. The CDR3 DNA reads TGCAGTGCTGGAGGCGGGGGCTACGAGCAGTACTTC.

As DNA, the CDR3 is TGTGCCAGCAGTCCGGGGACCCGGGGTGAGCAGTTCTTC. This gives the protein CASSPGTRGEQFF. This rearrangement joins TRBV12-3 or TRBV12-4 to TRBJ2-1; D may match TRBD1 or TRBD2 (5 bases each). V was pared by 5 bases and J by 9 bases, with 14 bases between. The CDR3 is 13 amino acids.

The chain combines TRBV18 with TRBJ1-1; D not certain. The germline V and J ends were trimmed by 5 bases and 0 bases, with 7 bases remaining between them. The germline V gene has CDR1 KGHSH and CDR2 LQKENI. This CDR3 has 13 amino acids. The CDR3 DNA sequence: TGTGCCAGCTCATCGTCAGTGAACACTGAAGCTTTCTTT. Translated: CASSSSVNTEAFF.

The V and J genes are TRBV5-1 and TRBJ2-4; D is perhaps TRBD2 (7 bases). The CDR3 contains 13 residues. The germline V and J ends were trimmed by 3 bases and 8 bases, with 12 bases remaining between them. The V gene's germline CDR1 is SGHRS and CDR2 YFSETQ. The CDR3 sequence: CASSSGAGDIQYF. As DNA, the CDR3 is TGCGCCAGCAGCTCGGGGGCGGGAGACATTCAGTACTTC.

CDR3 loop: CASSRTGGADTQYF. The CDR3 coding sequence is TGCGCCAGCAGCCGGACAGGGGGCGCAGATACGCAGTATTTT. The V call is TRBV5-1, the J call TRBJ2-3, with TRBD1 matching 11 bases. CDR3 length: 14 amino acids. Germline CDR1 is SGHRS and CDR2 is YFSETQ. V gave up 4 bases and J gave up 4 bases; unmatched junction bases: 2.

This clonotype was detected many times. V is TRBV10-1 and J is TRBJ2-2; D gene ambiguous. The germline V gene encodes CDR1 WNHNN and CDR2 SYGVQD (reference sequence). V lost 4 bases and J 5 bases, leaving 11 bases between the germline ends. The CDR3 has 14 amino acids. CDR3 nucleotides: TGCGCCAGCAGTGCTAATACAGTTACCGGGGAGCTGTTTTTT. Amino acid sequence: CASSANTVTGELFF.

This clonotype has just a few counts. CDR3 in amino acids: CASSTGQNVNPLSGANVLTF. The CDR3 DNA reads TGTGCCAGCAGCACCGGACAGAATGTAAACCCACTCTCTGGGGCCAACGTCCTGACTTTC. The rearrangement links TRBV11-1 to TRBJ2-6; tentative D call: TRBD1 (6 bases). The CDR3 covers 20 residues. V was cut by 5 bases and J by 0 bases, with 23 bases left in between. Germline CDR1 reads SGHAT; CDR2 reads FQDESV (reference sequence).